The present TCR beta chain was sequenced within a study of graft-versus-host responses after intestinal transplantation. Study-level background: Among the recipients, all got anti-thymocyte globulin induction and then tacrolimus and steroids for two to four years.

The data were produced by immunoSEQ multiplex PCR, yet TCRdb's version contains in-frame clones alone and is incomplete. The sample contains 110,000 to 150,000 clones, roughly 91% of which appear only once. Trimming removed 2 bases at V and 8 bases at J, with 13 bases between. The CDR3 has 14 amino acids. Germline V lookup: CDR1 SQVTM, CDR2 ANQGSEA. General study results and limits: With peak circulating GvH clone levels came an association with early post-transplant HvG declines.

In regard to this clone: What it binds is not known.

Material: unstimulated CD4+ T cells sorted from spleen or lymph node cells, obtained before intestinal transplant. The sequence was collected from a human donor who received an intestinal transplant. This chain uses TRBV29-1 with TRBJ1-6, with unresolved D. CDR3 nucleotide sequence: TGCAGCGTTGAAACGGGCAGGCCGGATTCACCCCTCCACTTT. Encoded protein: CSVETGRPDSPLHF.